Shown below are 12 T cell receptor beta chains from a single sample sequenced in a study of cytomegalovirus exposure and HLA in healthy donors. It was with 60 Vbeta and 13 Jbeta primers that the PCR ran. The assay was immunoSEQ multiplex PCR, and TCRdb's table has in-frame clones only and misses some. The sample lists under 250,000 clones, approximately 82% occurring once. Material: PBMCs. Source of these receptors: a woman in her sixties or seventies in good health and CMV-seropositive.

The chain employs TRBV7-3 and TRBJ2-1; 10 bases map to TRBD2. Trimming cost V 2 bases and J 1 base; bases outside gene matches: 8. This CDR3 comprises 18 residues. CDR1 SGHTA and CDR2 FQGTGA come from the germline V gene. CDR3 loop: CASSLLLPSGRSYNEQFF. Written as DNA, the CDR3 is TGTGCCAGCAGCTTACTTTTGCCTAGCGGGAGATCCTACAATGAGCAGTTCTTC.

The chain uses TRBV12-5 and TRBJ1-2; D remains ambiguous. This CDR3 has 15 residues. V was shortened by 3 bases and J by 2 bases, with 13 bases between the two germline ends. The germline CDR1 and CDR2 sequences are LGHNT and FRNRAP. The CDR3 nucleotides read TGTGCTAGTGGTTTAACCCCCACAGTGAACTATGGCTACACCTTC. Its protein product is CASGLTPTVNYGYTF.

This clone turned up a few times. The CDR3 DNA reads as TGTGCCAGCAGCGTCAGGGGTACGGATGAAAAACTGTTTTTT. This gives the protein CASSVRGTDEKLFF. The V call is TRBV9, the J call TRBJ1-4; TRBD1 is a possible D gene (6 bases). The CDR3 is made up of 14 amino acids. Trimming removed 2 bases at V and 6 bases at J, with 11 bases between. Germline assignment: CDR1 SGDLS and CDR2 YYNGEE.

The chain is built from TRBV9 and TRBJ1-2, with D possibly being TRBD1 (6 bases). Looked up from germline, CDR1 is SGDLS and CDR2 is YYNGEE. V lost 7 bases and J 8 bases, leaving 18 bases between the germline ends. This CDR3 has 13 residues. The CDR3 nucleotides are TGTGCCAGCGGGAACGCAGGGGTGTACGGCTACACCTTC. This translates into CASGNAGVYGYTF.

This chain connects TRBV19 to TRBJ2-7; D unclear. Trimming stripped 5 bases from V and 3 bases from J, with 14 bases between. Germline V CDR1 and CDR2: LNHDA, SQIVND (reference sequence). The CDR3 spans 14 residues. The CDR3 region is CASSAPQNDYEQYF. The CDR3, as DNA: TGTGCCAGTAGTGCCCCTCAGAACGACTACGAGCAGTACTTC. The complete variable domain, with remaining parts taken from reference TRBV19 and TRBJ2-7, reads DGGITQSPKYLFRKEGQNVTLSCEQNLNHDAMYWYRQDPGQGLRLIYYSQIVNDFQKGDIAEGYSVSREKKESFPLTVTSAQKNPTAFYLCASSAPQNDYEQYFGPGTRLTVT.

The V and J genes are TRBV5-1 and TRBJ2-1; 11 nucleotides align to TRBD2. J was trimmed by 4 bases and V by 3 bases; bases with no gene match: 3. The CDR3 is 15 amino acids. Germline CDR1 is SGHRS and CDR2 is YFSETQ. The CDR3 nucleotides are TGCGCCAGCAGCTGGGGACTAGCGGAGTACAATGAGCAGTTCTTC. This translates into CASSWGLAEYNEQFF. The whole variable domain, filled in from reference TRBV5-1 and TRBJ2-1, reads KAGVTQTPRYLIKTRGQQVTLSCSPISGHRSVSWYQQTPGQGLQFLFEYFSETQRNKGNFPGRFSGRQFSNSRSEMNVSTLELGDSALYLCASSWGLAEYNEQFFGPGTRLTVL.

The DNA for the CDR3 is TGTGCCAGCAGCTTGCGGCCGAGCACAGATACGCAGTATTTT. This encodes CASSLRPSTDTQYF. The chain joins TRBV7-2 to TRBJ2-3; D gene ambiguous. The germline gives CDR1 SGHTA, CDR2 FQGNSA. Trimming stripped 3 bases from V and 0 bases from J, with 7 bases between. The CDR3 covers 14 residues.

The CDR3 loop reads CASSPGQGGGELFF. The CDR3 DNA reads TGCGCCAGCAGCCCCGGACAGGGAGGCGGGGAGCTGTTTTTT. This chain connects TRBV10-1 to TRBJ2-2, with TRBD1 identical over 8 bases. This CDR3 is 14 amino acids long. The V segment lost 6 bases and the J segment 7 bases; nucleotides outside the gene matches: 7. Germline V gene data show CDR1 as WNHNN and CDR2 as SYGVQD (reference sequence).

The chain employs TRBV6-5 and TRBJ2-7; 10 bases match TRBD2. Per germline, CDR1 MNHEY and CDR2 SVGAGI. V dropped 7 bases and J dropped 6; count of bases not matched to a gene: 12. The CDR3 covers 15 residues. The CDR3 here is CASTPAGGPSAEQYF. The CDR3 DNA is TGTGCCAGCACCCCAGCGGGAGGGCCCTCTGCCGAGCAGTACTTC.

This clone was found a few times. The chain uses TRBV5-4 and TRBJ2-7; 11 bases line up with TRBD2. With 7 bases clipped from V and 6 bases from J, the junction kept 12 bases outside the gene matches. Germline V gives CDR1 SGHNT, CDR2 YYREEE (reference sequence). This CDR3 has 15 amino acids. For the CDR3, the DNA is TGTGCCAGCGAGGTAGCGGGAGGGCCTGTTGTCGAGCAGTACTTC. Protein sequence: CASEVAGGPVVEQYF.

The chain uses TRBV27 and TRBJ2-7; 11 bases line up with TRBD2. CDR1 and CDR2 from the germline V gene are MNHEY and SMNVEV (reference sequence). CDR3 length equals 15 residues. V lost 5 bases and J lost 3; bases outside the gene matches: 6. CDR3 in DNA: TGTGCCAGCAGTAATACGGGACTAGCGGTCTACGAGCAGTACTTC. Its protein product is CASSNTGLAVYEQYF.

The chain carries TRBV5-1 and TRBJ1-4, with D maybe TRBD1 (5 bases). The CDR3 sequence is 15 residues long. Germline CDR1 SGHRS, CDR2 YFSETQ. Trimming removed 0 bases at V and 2 bases at J, with 8 bases between. CDR3 region: CASSLGAGTNEKLFF. In DNA form, the CDR3 reads TGCGCCAGCAGCTTGGGGGCAGGGACTAATGAAAAACTGTTTTTT.